Listed below are T cell receptor beta chains from one sample, sequenced in a study of blood T cell repertoires in COVID-19. Generated by immunoSEQ multiplex PCR, the TCRdb table keeps only in-frame clones and is missing some. This sample yields fewer than 500,000 clones, of which nearly 90% are seen a single time; roughly 1.9% belongs to the top ten. Sequenced material: PBMCs or T cells enriched from blood (not recorded which). The receptors were gathered from a young woman with acute COVID-19. Both conserved end residues are part of each CDR3. The order of the fields is J gene, clone size, D gene, V gene, CDR3 protein, CDR3 DNA. The D gene is left open where the match is weak. Size is omitted from some rows. Given values are once, few, many or a class for expanded clones.

j_gene: TRBJ1-2; abundance: -; d_gene: -; v_gene: TRBV6-6; CDR3aa: CASSPHSGGGYTF; CDR3nt: TGTGCCAGCAGCCCACACTCCGGCGGTGGCTACACCTTC
j_gene: TRBJ2-3; abundance: -; d_gene: -; v_gene: TRBV28; CDR3aa: CASSFPGGGTDTQYF; CDR3nt: TGTGCCAGCAGTTTTCCGGGGGGCGGTACAGATACGCAGTATTTT
j_gene: TRBJ2-7; abundance: -; d_gene: TRBD2; v_gene: TRBV28; CDR3aa: CASSLAGPYEQYF; CDR3nt: TGTGCCAGCAGCCTAGCGGGGCCCTACGAGCAGTACTTC
j_gene: TRBJ1-3; abundance: -; d_gene: -; v_gene: TRBV9; CDR3aa: CASGKDSLSGNTIYF; CDR3nt: TGTGCCAGCGGAAAAGACAGCCTGTCTGGAAACACCATATATTTT
j_gene: TRBJ2-5; abundance: -; d_gene: TRBD2; v_gene: TRBV9; CDR3aa: CASSARGLAGQETQYF; CDR3nt: TGTGCCAGCAGCGCGAGGGGACTAGCGGGACAAGAGACCCAGTACTTC
j_gene: TRBJ1-3; abundance: -; d_gene: -; v_gene: TRBV6-5; CDR3aa: CASSARVPSGNTIYF; CDR3nt: TGTGCCAGCTCCGCCCGGGTTCCCTCTGGAAACACCATATATTTT
j_gene: TRBJ2-7; abundance: -; d_gene: TRBD1; v_gene: TRBV5-1; CDR3aa: CASSRETGGQYEQYF; CDR3nt: TGCGCCAGCAGCCGGGAGACAGGGGGACAATACGAGCAGTACTTC
j_gene: TRBJ2-3; abundance: -; d_gene: -; v_gene: TRBV11-2; CDR3aa: CASSLERASTDTQYF; CDR3nt: TGTGCCAGCAGCTTAGAGCGTGCTAGCACAGATACGCAGTATTTT
j_gene: TRBJ1-2; abundance: -; d_gene: -; v_gene: TRBV4-1; CDR3aa: CASQGTRQDYGYTF; CDR3nt: TGCGCCAGTCAAGGAACCAGACAGGACTATGGCTACACCTTC
j_gene: TRBJ2-7; abundance: -; d_gene: -; v_gene: TRBV14; CDR3aa: CASSQGVSFRYF; CDR3nt: TGTGCCAGCAGCCAAGGAGTCTCCTTTAGGTACTTC
j_gene: TRBJ1-1; abundance: once; d_gene: -; v_gene: TRBV6-2/TRBV6-3; CDR3aa: CASSYSSRVTEAFF; CDR3nt: TGTGCCAGCAGTTACTCCTCCAGGGTCACTGAAGCTTTCTTT
j_gene: TRBJ2-1; abundance: few; d_gene: TRBD2; v_gene: TRBV18; CDR3aa: CASSPGVGSGSDEQFF; CDR3nt: TGTGCCAGCTCACCCGGCGTCGGTAGCGGGAGCGATGAGCAGTTCTTC
j_gene: TRBJ1-6; abundance: -; d_gene: -; v_gene: TRBV27; CDR3aa: CASSTPLAALHF; CDR3nt: TGTGCCAGCAGTACCCCCCTAGCAGCCCTCCACTTT
j_gene: TRBJ1-1; abundance: -; d_gene: -; v_gene: TRBV5-1; CDR3aa: CASSLAQVGGGAEAFF; CDR3nt: TGCGCCAGCAGCTTGGCCCAAGTGGGGGGAGGGGCTGAAGCTTTCTTT
j_gene: TRBJ2-5; abundance: -; d_gene: -; v_gene: TRBV7-2; CDR3aa: CASSPRDSWGETQYF; CDR3nt: TGTGCCAGCAGCCCTCGGGACTCCTGGGGGGAGACCCAGTACTTC
j_gene: TRBJ2-4; abundance: -; d_gene: TRBD2; v_gene: TRBV5-1; CDR3aa: CASSFAETSGTIVNIQYF; CDR3nt: TGCGCCAGCAGCTTCGCGGAGACTAGCGGGACGATTGTAAACATTCAGTACTTC
j_gene: TRBJ1-2; abundance: few; d_gene: TRBD1; v_gene: TRBV6-6; CDR3aa: CASSYGQGGYTF; CDR3nt: TGTGCCAGCAGTTACGGACAGGGTGGCTACACCTTC
j_gene: TRBJ2-1; abundance: -; d_gene: -; v_gene: TRBV5-1; CDR3aa: CASSLGAGTNEQFF; CDR3nt: TGCGCCAGCAGCCTTGGGGCGGGAACGAATGAGCAGTTCTTC
j_gene: TRBJ1-5; abundance: -; d_gene: TRBD1; v_gene: TRBV27; CDR3aa: CASSWDRHQPQHF; CDR3nt: TGTGCCAGCAGTTGGGACAGGCATCAGCCCCAGCATTTT
j_gene: TRBJ1-6; abundance: -; d_gene: TRBD1; v_gene: TRBV6-5; CDR3aa: CASSNRGKGSPLHF; CDR3nt: TGTGCCAGCAGCAACAGGGGGAAAGGGTCACCCCTCCACTTT
j_gene: TRBJ2-5; abundance: few; d_gene: TRBD2; v_gene: TRBV19; CDR3aa: CASSIVAGVETQYF; CDR3nt: TGTGCCAGTAGTATAGTCGCGGGGGTGGAGACCCAGTACTTC
j_gene: TRBJ2-4; abundance: -; d_gene: -; v_gene: TRBV18; CDR3aa: CASSPPGERIAKNIQYF; CDR3nt: TGTGCCAGCTCACCCCCGGGGGAACGGATAGCCAAAAACATTCAGTACTTC
j_gene: TRBJ1-3; abundance: -; d_gene: -; v_gene: TRBV9; CDR3aa: CASSAGQPGNTIYF; CDR3nt: TGTGCCAGCAGCGCAGGACAACCTGGAAACACCATATATTTT
j_gene: TRBJ2-7; abundance: few; d_gene: TRBD1; v_gene: TRBV11-2; CDR3aa: CASSLGGQGHYEQYF; CDR3nt: TGTGCCAGCAGCTTAGGGGGACAGGGACACTACGAGCAGTACTTC
j_gene: TRBJ1-1; abundance: -; d_gene: -; v_gene: TRBV29-1; CDR3aa: CSVVGPEAFF; CDR3nt: TGCAGCGTTGTTGGCCCTGAAGCTTTCTTT
j_gene: TRBJ2-4; abundance: -; d_gene: -; v_gene: TRBV4-3; CDR3aa: CASSQGLLAKNIQYF; CDR3nt: TGCGCCAGCAGCCAAGGGTTACTAGCCAAAAACATTCAGTACTTC
j_gene: TRBJ1-1; abundance: -; d_gene: -; v_gene: TRBV7-8; CDR3aa: CASRPHREGYMNTEAFF; CDR3nt: TGTGCCAGCAGGCCACACCGGGAGGGTTACATGAACACTGAAGCTTTCTTT
j_gene: TRBJ2-5; abundance: -; d_gene: TRBD1; v_gene: TRBV30; CDR3aa: CAWSPMGTGRETQYF; CDR3nt: TGTGCCTGGAGCCCTATGGGGACAGGGCGCGAGACCCAGTACTTC
j_gene: TRBJ2-5; abundance: -; d_gene: -; v_gene: TRBV5-6; CDR3aa: CASSPKRVRGETQYF; CDR3nt: TGTGCCAGCAGCCCTAAACGGGTACGGGGGGAGACCCAGTACTTC
j_gene: TRBJ2-3; abundance: -; d_gene: TRBD1; v_gene: TRBV27; CDR3aa: CASSPGTGSTDTQYF; CDR3nt: TGTGCCAGCAGTCCCGGGACAGGGTCAACAGATACGCAGTATTTT
j_gene: TRBJ1-2; abundance: -; d_gene: -; v_gene: TRBV5-8; CDR3aa: CASSLAERFYGYTF; CDR3nt: TGTGCCAGCAGCTTGGCTGAGCGGTTCTATGGCTACACCTTC
j_gene: TRBJ2-1; abundance: -; d_gene: TRBD2; v_gene: TRBV29-1; CDR3aa: CSVVWTRGLNEQFF; CDR3nt: TGCAGCGTTGTTTGGACTAGGGGCCTCAATGAGCAGTTCTTC
j_gene: TRBJ2-7; abundance: once; d_gene: -; v_gene: TRBV29-1; CDR3aa: CSVVPGENGDEQYF; CDR3nt: TGCAGCGTTGTCCCCGGGGAGAATGGCGACGAGCAGTACTTC
j_gene: TRBJ2-7; abundance: -; d_gene: TRBD2; v_gene: TRBV10-1; CDR3aa: CASSELAGGHYEQYF; CDR3nt: TGCGCCAGCAGTGAACTAGCGGGAGGACACTACGAGCAGTACTTC
j_gene: TRBJ2-7; abundance: -; d_gene: -; v_gene: TRBV30; CDR3aa: CAWSREPYEQYF; CDR3nt: TGTGCCTGGAGTCGGGAACCCTACGAGCAGTACTTC
j_gene: TRBJ2-5; abundance: -; d_gene: TRBD2; v_gene: TRBV6-2/TRBV6-3; CDR3aa: CASSRLAGEGETQYF; CDR3nt: TGTGCCAGCAGTCGATTAGCGGGAGAGGGAGAGACCCAGTACTTC
j_gene: TRBJ2-3; abundance: -; d_gene: -; v_gene: TRBV27; CDR3aa: CASSSTADTQYF; CDR3nt: TGTGCCAGCAGTTCGACAGCGGATACGCAGTATTTT
j_gene: TRBJ2-1; abundance: -; d_gene: TRBD2; v_gene: TRBV25-1; CDR3aa: CASSQRDSYNEQFF; CDR3nt: TGTGCCAGCTCTCAGCGGGATTCCTACAATGAGCAGTTCTTC
j_gene: TRBJ1-1; abundance: -; d_gene: TRBD1; v_gene: TRBV6-5; CDR3aa: CASRLTGENTEAFF; CDR3nt: TGTGCCAGCAGGCTGACAGGGGAAAACACTGAAGCTTTCTTT
j_gene: TRBJ1-6; abundance: -; d_gene: -; v_gene: TRBV10-3; CDR3aa: CAISEEANSPLHF; CDR3nt: TGTGCCATCAGTGAGGAAGCGAATTCACCCCTCCACTTT
j_gene: TRBJ2-7; abundance: -; d_gene: TRBD2; v_gene: TRBV5-1; CDR3aa: CASSLNSGASYEQYF; CDR3nt: TGCGCCAGCAGCTTGAATAGCGGGGCTTCCTACGAGCAGTACTTC
j_gene: TRBJ1-2; abundance: once; d_gene: -; v_gene: TRBV28; CDR3aa: CASSPTGGYTF; CDR3nt: TGTGCCAGCAGTCCAACGGGTGGCTACACCTTC
j_gene: TRBJ2-7; abundance: few; d_gene: -; v_gene: TRBV5-4; CDR3aa: CASSLSSGYEQYF; CDR3nt: TGTGCCAGCAGCTTGTCCAGCGGGTACGAGCAGTACTTC
j_gene: TRBJ1-2; abundance: -; d_gene: TRBD1; v_gene: TRBV11-1; CDR3aa: CASSPGQALSGYTF; CDR3nt: TGTGCCAGCAGCCCGGGACAGGCGCTTTCTGGCTACACCTTC
j_gene: TRBJ2-2; abundance: -; d_gene: TRBD2; v_gene: TRBV3-1/TRBV3-2; CDR3aa: CASSQVSGGPTGELFF; CDR3nt: TGTGCCAGCAGCCAGGTTAGCGGGGGCCCAACCGGGGAGCTGTTTTTT
j_gene: TRBJ1-4; abundance: -; d_gene: -; v_gene: TRBV11-3; CDR3aa: CASSLERPTNEKLFF; CDR3nt: TGTGCCAGCAGCTTAGAGAGGCCAACTAATGAAAAACTGTTTTTT
j_gene: TRBJ2-3; abundance: -; d_gene: TRBD2; v_gene: TRBV11-2; CDR3aa: CASSLVSGDITDTQYF; CDR3nt: TGTGCCAGCAGCTTAGTTAGCGGGGATATCACAGATACGCAGTATTTT
j_gene: TRBJ1-2; abundance: -; d_gene: -; v_gene: TRBV14; CDR3aa: CASSQDFRGRYGYTF; CDR3nt: TGTGCCAGCAGCCAAGATTTCAGGGGAAGGTATGGCTACACCTTC
j_gene: TRBJ1-4; abundance: few; d_gene: TRBD1; v_gene: TRBV7-9; CDR3aa: CASSQQRDRAEKLFF; CDR3nt: TGTGCCAGCAGCCAACAACGAGACAGGGCGGAAAAACTGTTTTTT
j_gene: TRBJ1-3; abundance: -; d_gene: -; v_gene: TRBV2; CDR3aa: CASSETGRAGNTIYF; CDR3nt: TGTGCCAGCAGTGAAACGGGCAGGGCAGGAAACACCATATATTTT
j_gene: TRBJ2-7; abundance: -; d_gene: -; v_gene: TRBV15; CDR3aa: CATSRGPALGAFYEQYF; CDR3nt: TGTGCCACCAGCCGAGGCCCGGCGTTAGGGGCTTTCTACGAGCAGTACTTC
j_gene: TRBJ1-1; abundance: -; d_gene: -; v_gene: TRBV3-1/TRBV3-2; CDR3aa: CASSHLNTEAFF; CDR3nt: TGTGCCAGCAGCCACTTGAACACTGAAGCTTTCTTT
j_gene: TRBJ2-3; abundance: -; d_gene: TRBD2; v_gene: TRBV19; CDR3aa: CASRGTSPSTDTQYF; CDR3nt: TGTGCCAGTAGGGGGACTAGCCCTAGCACAGATACGCAGTATTTT
j_gene: TRBJ1-3; abundance: -; d_gene: -; v_gene: TRBV18; CDR3aa: CASSRDTISGNTIYF; CDR3nt: TGTGCCAGCTCACGGGACACCATCTCTGGAAACACCATATATTTT
j_gene: TRBJ1-1; abundance: -; d_gene: -; v_gene: TRBV2; CDR3aa: CASRDRTAHTEAFF; CDR3nt: TGTGCCAGCAGAGATCGGACAGCCCACACTGAAGCTTTCTTT
j_gene: TRBJ2-2; abundance: few; d_gene: TRBD2; v_gene: TRBV2; CDR3aa: CASSQRGNTGELFF; CDR3nt: TGTGCCAGCAGCCAGCGGGGGAACACCGGGGAGCTGTTTTTT
j_gene: TRBJ1-2; abundance: -; d_gene: TRBD1; v_gene: TRBV11-2; CDR3aa: CASSSTGIYGYTF; CDR3nt: TGTGCCAGCAGCTCGACAGGGATCTATGGCTACACCTTC